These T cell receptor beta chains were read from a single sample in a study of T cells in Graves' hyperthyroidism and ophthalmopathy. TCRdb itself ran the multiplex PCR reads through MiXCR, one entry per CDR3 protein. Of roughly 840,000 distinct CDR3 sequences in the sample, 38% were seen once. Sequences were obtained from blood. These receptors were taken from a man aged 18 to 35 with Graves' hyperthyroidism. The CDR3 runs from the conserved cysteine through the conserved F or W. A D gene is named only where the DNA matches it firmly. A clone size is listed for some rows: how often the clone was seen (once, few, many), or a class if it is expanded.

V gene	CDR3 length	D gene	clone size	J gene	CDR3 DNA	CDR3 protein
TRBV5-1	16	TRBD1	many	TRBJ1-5	TGCGCCAGCAGCCCCGGGACAGGGAATAGCAATCAGCCCCAGCATTTT	CASSPGTGNSNQPQHF
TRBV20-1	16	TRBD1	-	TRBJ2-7	TGCAGTGCTAATCGTCTCCCGGGACAGGGGATCTACGAGCAGTACTTC	CSANRLPGQGIYEQYF
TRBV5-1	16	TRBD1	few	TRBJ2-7	TGCGCCAGCAGCTCCCTCACGGGGACAGGGTTATACGAGCAGTACTTC	CASSSLTGTGLYEQYF
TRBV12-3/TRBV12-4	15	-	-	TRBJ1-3	TGTGCCAGCAGCCCTAACAGCTACTCTGGAAACACCATATATTTT	CASSPNSYSGNTIYF
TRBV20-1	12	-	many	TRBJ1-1	TGCAGTGCTCCCCAAATGAACACTGAAGCTTTCTTT	CSAPQMNTEAFF
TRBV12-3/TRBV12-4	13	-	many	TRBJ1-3	TGTGCCAGCAGCTTAAACCCGGGAAACACCATATATTTT	CASSLNPGNTIYF
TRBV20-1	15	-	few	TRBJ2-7	TGCAGTGCTACAGTTAGTCGGGGGCCCACCTACGAGCAGTACTTC	CSATVSRGPTYEQYF
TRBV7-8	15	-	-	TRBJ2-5	TGTGCCAGCAGCCAAGGAGACGAAAACCAAGAGACCCAGTACTTC	CASSQGDENQETQYF
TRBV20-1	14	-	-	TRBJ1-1	TGCAGTGCTAGCGACCGGGAGGGCACCACTGAAGCTTTCTTT	CSASDREGTTEAFF
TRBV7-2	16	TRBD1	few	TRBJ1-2	TGTGCCAGCAGTCCGAGGACAGGGCTGGTAACGAATGGCTACACCTTC	CASSPRTGLVTNGYTF
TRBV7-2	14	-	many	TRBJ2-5	TGTGCCAGCAGCTTTAGGGGGGGTGAAGAGACCCAGTACTTC	CASSFRGGEETQYF
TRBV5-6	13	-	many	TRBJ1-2	TGTGCCAGCAGTACAGGTCGGGCGTATGGCTACACCTTC	CASSTGRAYGYTF
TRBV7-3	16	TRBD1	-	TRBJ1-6	TGTGCCAGCAGCTTAACCCCGGGACAGGATAATTCACCCCTCCACTTT	CASSLTPGQDNSPLHF
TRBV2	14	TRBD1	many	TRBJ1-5	TGTGCCAGCACCTTCTTCCAGGGGGATCAGCCCCAGCATTTT	CASTFFQGDQPQHF
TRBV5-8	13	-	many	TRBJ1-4	TGTGCCACGGCGGGGCGGCCAAATGAAAAACTGTTTTTT	CATAGRPNEKLFF
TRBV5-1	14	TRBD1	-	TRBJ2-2	TGCGCCAGCCAGACAGGGGGCAGCACCGGGGAGCTGTTTTTT	CASQTGGSTGELFF
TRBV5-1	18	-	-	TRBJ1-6	TGCGCCAGCAGCTTGGTTAGTCCGGGAAGCTCCTATAATTCACCCCTCCACTTT	CASSLVSPGSSYNSPLHF
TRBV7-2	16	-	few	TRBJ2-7	TGTGCCAGCAGCTTAGATCGGTGGAACAGGCCCAAGGAGCAGTACTTC	CASSLDRWNRPKEQYF
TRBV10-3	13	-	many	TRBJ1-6	TGTGCCAGTCGATGGGACCGAAATTCACCCCTCCACTTT	CASRWDRNSPLHF
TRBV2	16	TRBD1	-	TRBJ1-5	TGTGCCAGCAGTGAAGGTTTGACAGGGCACAATTCGCCCCAGCATTTT	CASSEGLTGHNSPQHF
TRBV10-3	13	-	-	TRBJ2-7	TGTGCCTCCGGGGGGCCTAAAGACTACGAGCAGTACTTC	CASGGPKDYEQYF
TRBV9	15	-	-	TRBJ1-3	TGTGCCAGCAGCGTAGAGGGGCAGGTTGGAAACACCATATATTTT	CASSVEGQVGNTIYF
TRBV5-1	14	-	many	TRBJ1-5	TGTGCCAGCAGCTTAGTCGCGGGGGGTCAGCCCCAGCATTTT	CASSLVAGGQPQHF
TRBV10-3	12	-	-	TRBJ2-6	TGTGCCATCAAGCGCCAGGCCAACGTCCTGACTTTC	CAIKRQANVLTF
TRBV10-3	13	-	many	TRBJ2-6	TGTGCCATCTCCATGGCTGGGGCCAACGTCCTGACTTTC	CAISMAGANVLTF
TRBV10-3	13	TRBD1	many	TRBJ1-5	TGTGCCATCAGCGGGACAGGGGAAGGAGCCCAGCATTTT	CAISGTGEGAQHF
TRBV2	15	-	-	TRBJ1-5	TGTGCCAGCAGTGAAAATGGAGGTAGCAATCAGCCCCAGCATTTT	CASSENGGSNQPQHF
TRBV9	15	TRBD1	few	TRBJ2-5	TGTGCCAGCAGTCAGATGGGACAGGGCCAAGAGACCCAGTACTTC	CASSQMGQGQETQYF
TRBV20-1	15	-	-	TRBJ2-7	TGCAGTGCTAGAGACCGGGACCGCAGCATATACGAGCAGTACTTC	CSARDRDRSIYEQYF
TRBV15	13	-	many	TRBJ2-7	TGTGCCACCAGCCTCCGGACAGAATACGAGCAGTACTTC	CATSLRTEYEQYF
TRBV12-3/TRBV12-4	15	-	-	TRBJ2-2	TGTGCCAGCACCCCTTTAGAGGGTGGGGCCGGGGAGCTGTTTTTT	CASTPLEGGAGELFF
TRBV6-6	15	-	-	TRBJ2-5	TGTGCCAGCAGTTACTCACCGCAGGGTCCAGAGACCCAGTACTTC	CASSYSPQGPETQYF
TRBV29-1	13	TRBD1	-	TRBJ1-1	TGCAGCCACCGGGACAGGGCCGGCGCTGAAGCTTTCTTT	CSHRDRAGAEAFF
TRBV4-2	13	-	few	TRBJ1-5	TGTGCCAGCAGCCAAGAAAAAGGACAGCCCCAGCATTTT	CASSQEKGQPQHF
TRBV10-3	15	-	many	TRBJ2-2	TGTGCCATCAGAGAACCCGACAGTGACACCGGGGAGCTGTTTTTT	CAIREPDSDTGELFF
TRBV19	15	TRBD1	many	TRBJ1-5	TGTGCCAGTAGGGAGGGGACAGTTAAATGGCAGCCCCAGCATTTT	CASREGTVKWQPQHF
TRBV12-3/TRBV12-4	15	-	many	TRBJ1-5	TGTGCCAGCAGTTTGATGTGGGGAGGCAATCAGCCCCAGCATTTT	CASSLMWGGNQPQHF
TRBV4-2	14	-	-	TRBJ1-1	TGTGCCAGCAGCCAAGAACCCCCCAACACTGAAGCTTTCTTT	CASSQEPPNTEAFF
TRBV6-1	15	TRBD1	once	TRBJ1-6	TGTGCCAGCAGTGAAGCAGGGGGCGCGGTCTCACCCCTCCACTTT	CASSEAGGAVSPLHF
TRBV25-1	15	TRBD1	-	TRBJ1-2	TGTGCCAGCAGCGGCTTGACAGGGGCAATCGATGGCTACACCTTC	CASSGLTGAIDGYTF
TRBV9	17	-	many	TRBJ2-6	TGTGCCAGCAGCGTACGGGGGCAGGGTGGTGGGGCCAACGTCCTGACTTTC	CASSVRGQGGGANVLTF
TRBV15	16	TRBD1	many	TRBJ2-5	TGTGCCACCAGCAGGAGCGGGACAGGGGGCAGAGAGACCCAGTACTTC	CATSRSGTGGRETQYF
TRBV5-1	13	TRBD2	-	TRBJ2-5	TGCGCCAGCAGCGAGGGACTAAGAGAGACCCAGTACTTC	CASSEGLRETQYF
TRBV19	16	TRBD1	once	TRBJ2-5	TGTGCCAGTAGTATAGGTGGGACAGGGCCGGACGAGACCCAGTACTTC	CASSIGGTGPDETQYF
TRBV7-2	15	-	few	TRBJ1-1	TGTGCCAGCAGCATTCAGGGAGGGGGAAACACTGAAGCTTTCTTT	CASSIQGGGNTEAFF
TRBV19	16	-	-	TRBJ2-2	TGTGCCAGTAGCCCTTGGATAGCGCGGGACACCGGGGAGCTGTTTTTT	CASSPWIARDTGELFF
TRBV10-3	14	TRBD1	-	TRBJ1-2	TGTGCCATCAGTCTCGGACAGGGGAGTGATGGCTACACCTTC	CAISLGQGSDGYTF
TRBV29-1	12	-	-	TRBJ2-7	TGCGGCGTTCGGAGGGGCAGCTACGAGCAGTACTTC	CGVRRGSYEQYF
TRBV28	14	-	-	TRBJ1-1	TGTGCCAGCAGTTTCTGGGCCATGAACACTGAAGCTTTCTTT	CASSFWAMNTEAFF
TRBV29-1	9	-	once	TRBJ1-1	TGCAGCGTTGAGGTAGAAGCTTTCTTT	CSVEVEAFF
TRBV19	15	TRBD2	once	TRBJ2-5	TGTGCCAGTAGTATAGGCCGACTAGCGCGAGAGACCCAGTACTTC	CASSIGRLARETQYF
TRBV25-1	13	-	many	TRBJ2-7	TGTGCCAGCAGTGACCACAGAGGCCACGAGCAGTACTTC	CASSDHRGHEQYF